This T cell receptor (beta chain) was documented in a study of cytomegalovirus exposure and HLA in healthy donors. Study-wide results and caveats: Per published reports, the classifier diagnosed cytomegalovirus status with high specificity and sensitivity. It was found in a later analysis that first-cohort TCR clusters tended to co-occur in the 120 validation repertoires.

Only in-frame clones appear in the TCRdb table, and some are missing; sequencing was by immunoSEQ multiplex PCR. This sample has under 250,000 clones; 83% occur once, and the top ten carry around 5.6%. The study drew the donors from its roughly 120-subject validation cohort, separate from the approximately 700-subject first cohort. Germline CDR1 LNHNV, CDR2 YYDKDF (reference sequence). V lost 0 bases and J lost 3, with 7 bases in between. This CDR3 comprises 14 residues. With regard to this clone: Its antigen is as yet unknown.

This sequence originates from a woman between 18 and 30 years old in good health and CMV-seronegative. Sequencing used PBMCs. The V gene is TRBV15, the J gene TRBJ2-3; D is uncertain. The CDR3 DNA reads TGTGCCACCAGCAGAGATCACCCGACAGATACGCAGTATTTT. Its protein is CATSRDHPTDTQYF.